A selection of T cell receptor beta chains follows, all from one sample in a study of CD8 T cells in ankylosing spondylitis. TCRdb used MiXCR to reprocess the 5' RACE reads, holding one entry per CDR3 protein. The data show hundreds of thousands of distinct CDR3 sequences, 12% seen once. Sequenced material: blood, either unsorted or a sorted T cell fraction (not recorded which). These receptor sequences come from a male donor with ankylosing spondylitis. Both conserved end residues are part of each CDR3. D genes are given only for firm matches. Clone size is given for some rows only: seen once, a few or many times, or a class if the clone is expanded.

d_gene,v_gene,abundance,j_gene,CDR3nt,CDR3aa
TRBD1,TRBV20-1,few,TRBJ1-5,TGCAGTGCTAGTGGGGACAGGGCGGATCAGCCCCAGCATTTT,CSASGDRADQPQHF
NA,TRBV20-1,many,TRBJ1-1,TGCAGTGCTGGGGGGACCGGGTCTAAAACTTTCTTT,CSAGGTGSKTFF
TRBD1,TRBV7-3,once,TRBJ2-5,TGTGCCAGCAGCTCCGGGACAGGGGGCTACTCGACCCAGTACTTC,CASSSGTGGYSTQYF
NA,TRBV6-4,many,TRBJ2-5,TGTGCCAGCAGCCGGGAAATAAGAGAGACCCAGTACTTC,CASSREIRETQYF
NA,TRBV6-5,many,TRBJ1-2,TGTGCCAGCAGTTACTCGTACAGGGTCAACTATGGCTACACCTTC,CASSYSYRVNYGYTF
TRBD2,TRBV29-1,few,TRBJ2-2,TGCAGCGTTTATAAGCGGGAGAACACCGGGGAGCTGTTTTTT,CSVYKRENTGELFF
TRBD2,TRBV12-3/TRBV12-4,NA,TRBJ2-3,TGTGCCAGCAGTCCTCTGAGCGGGACTAGCACAGATACGCAGTATTTT,CASSPLSGTSTDTQYF
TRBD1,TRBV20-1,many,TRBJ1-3,TGCAGCAGCCGGAAAGGGGGCCCTGGAAACACCATATATTTT,CSSRKGGPGNTIYF
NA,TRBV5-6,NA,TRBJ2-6,TGTGCCAGCAGCTTGGCCAAAGGGGGAAATCGGAACTCTGGGGCCAACGTCCTGACTTTC,CASSLAKGGNRNSGANVLTF
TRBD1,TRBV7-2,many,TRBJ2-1,TGTGCCAGCAGCTTGACAGGGAGAGACAATGAGCAGTTCTTC,CASSLTGRDNEQFF
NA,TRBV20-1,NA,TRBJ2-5,TGCAGTGCTAGCGGGCAGGGACAAGAGACCCAGTACTTC,CSASGQGQETQYF
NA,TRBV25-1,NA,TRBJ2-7,TGTGCCAGCAGACGCTTGGGCTACGAGCAGTACTTC,CASRRLGYEQYF
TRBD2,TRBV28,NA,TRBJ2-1,TGTGCCAGCACCTGGGCGGGGGGAAGTTTCAGCTCCTACAATGAGCAGTTCTTC,CASTWAGGSFSSYNEQFF
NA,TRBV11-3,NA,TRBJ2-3,TGTGCCAGCAGCTTCCTGGGGGGAGGTACAGATACGCAGTATTTT,CASSFLGGGTDTQYF
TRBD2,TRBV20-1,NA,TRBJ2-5,TGCTGCGCTAGAGCCGCGTGGACTAGATTGGGGGGAGAGACCCAGTACTTC,CCARAAWTRLGGETQYF
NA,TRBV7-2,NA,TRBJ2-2,TGTGCCAGCAGCTTTTCGACAGACGGGGAGCTGTTTTTT,CASSFSTDGELFF
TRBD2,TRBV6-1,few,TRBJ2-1,TGTGCCAGCAGCCCCCTGGCGGGAGGACCATACAATGAGCAGTTCTTC,CASSPLAGGPYNEQFF
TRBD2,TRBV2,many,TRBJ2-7,TGTGCCAGCATGGGCGGGAGGGCCGCCTACGAGCAGTACTTC,CASMGGRAAYEQYF
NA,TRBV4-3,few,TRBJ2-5,TGCGCCAGCAGCCAGGCAGTGGGGGAGACCCAGTACTTC,CASSQAVGETQYF
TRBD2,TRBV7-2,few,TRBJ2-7,TGTGCCAGCAGCGACGGACTAGCGGGAGATACGCAGTACTTC,CASSDGLAGDTQYF
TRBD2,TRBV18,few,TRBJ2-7,TGTGCCACCGCCACTCCGGCGGGAGTCACCTACGAGCAGTACTTC,CATATPAGVTYEQYF
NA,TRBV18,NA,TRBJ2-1,TGTGCCAGCTCGGCCGGACACCCCTACAATGAGCAGTTCTTC,CASSAGHPYNEQFF
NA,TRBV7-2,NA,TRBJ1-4,TGTGCCAGCAGCTTAGCGGCGGATACTAATGAAAAACTGTTTTTT,CASSLAADTNEKLFF
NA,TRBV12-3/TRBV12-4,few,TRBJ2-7,TGTGCCAGCAGTTTATCCGGGAGCGATTTTGGGGACGAGCAGTACTTC,CASSLSGSDFGDEQYF
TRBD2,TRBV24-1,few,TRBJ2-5,TGTGCCACGACTAGCGGGGCGGATACCTCGGAGACCCAGTACTTC,CATTSGADTSETQYF
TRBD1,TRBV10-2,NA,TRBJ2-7,TGCGCCAGCGTACCGGGACAGGGTTACGAGCAGTACTTC,CASVPGQGYEQYF
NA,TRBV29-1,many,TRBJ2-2,TGCAGCGTTGGAAAGGGACTTACGAACACCGGGGAGCTGTTTTTT,CSVGKGLTNTGELFF
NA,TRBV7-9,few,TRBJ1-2,TGTGCCAGCAGCTTAGTACAGGGAGAAGGAAACTATGGCTACACCTTC,CASSLVQGEGNYGYTF
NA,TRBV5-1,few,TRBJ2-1,TGCGCCAGCAGCTTCAAGATCAATACAGGGTCGGCTTCATCCTACAATGAGCAGTTCTTC,CASSFKINTGSASSYNEQFF
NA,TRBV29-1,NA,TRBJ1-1,TGCAGCGTTGAAGGGCTGGGAATGAACACTGAAGCTTTCTTT,CSVEGLGMNTEAFF
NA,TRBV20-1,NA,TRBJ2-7,TGCAGTGCCCTGAGGACAGTGGATAACGAGCAGTACTTC,CSALRTVDNEQYF
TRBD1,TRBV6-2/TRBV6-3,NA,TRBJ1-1,TGTGCCAGCAAGAACAGGGGTACCATGAACACTGAAGCTTTCTTT,CASKNRGTMNTEAFF
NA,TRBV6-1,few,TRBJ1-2,TGTGCCAGCAGTGAAAGGGCAGGCTGGTATGGCTACACCTTC,CASSERAGWYGYTF
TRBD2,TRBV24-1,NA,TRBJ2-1,TGTGCCACCAGTGTTCGGACTAGCGGGAGGGCTACGGCGTCCTACAATGAGCAGTTCTTC,CATSVRTSGRATASYNEQFF
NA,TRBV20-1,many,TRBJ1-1,TGCAGTGCTAGCCGGGGTACTGAAGCTTTCTTT,CSASRGTEAFF
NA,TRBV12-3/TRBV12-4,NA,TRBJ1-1,TGTGCCAGCAGTTCGGGGAATCGAGCTGAAGCTTTCTTT,CASSSGNRAEAFF
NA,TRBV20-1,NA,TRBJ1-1,TGCAGTGCTAGATCAGGCAGGGCGAACACTGAAGCTTTCTTT,CSARSGRANTEAFF
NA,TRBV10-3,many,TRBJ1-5,TGTGCCATCAGTGAGTTTCCGAGCGATCAGCCCCAGCATTTT,CAISEFPSDQPQHF
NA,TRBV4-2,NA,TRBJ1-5,TGTGCCAGCAGCCAAGATTTGGCAGGGAGACAGCCCCAGCATTTT,CASSQDLAGRQPQHF
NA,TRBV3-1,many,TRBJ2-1,TGTGCCAGCAGCCAAGATCTGGGGTTCGAGTTCTTC,CASSQDLGFEFF
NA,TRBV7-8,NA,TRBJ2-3,TGTGCCAGCAGCTTAGCGGCCCTCGTAGCAGATACGCAGTATTTT,CASSLAALVADTQYF
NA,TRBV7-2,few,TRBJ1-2,TGTGCCAGCAGCCCTGCACCTCGCTATGGCTACACCTTC,CASSPAPRYGYTF